This T cell receptor (beta chain) was sequenced in a study of blood T cells in healthy people across ages. Background on the study: The template switching approach captured approximately one barcoded beta molecule for every two T cells.

This clonotype was recorded a few times. Then a second PCR, running roughly 7 to 11 cycles, was carried out with a sample-barcoded 5' primer and a J-beta primer mix. TCRdb reprocessed the 5' RACE reads via MiXCR and lists one record per CDR3 protein. There are over 750,000 distinct CDR3 sequences in the sample; approximately 25% occur only once, and just under 9.5% lies in the top ten. Per the germline V gene, CDR1 is SGHRS and CDR2 is YFSETQ. The CDR3 has 17 amino acids. Trimming removed 3 bases from V and 3 bases from J; junction bases left unmatched: 9. These data were likewise used in another study, on T cells of mothers and their children.

Sequencing used blood. The chain links TRBV5-1 to TRBJ2-7; 13 nucleotides agree with TRBD2. This sequence originates from a boy aged 5 to 17 in good health. The CDR3 sequence: CASSSWTSGSTVYEQYF. The CDR3 DNA reads as TGCGCCAGCAGCTCCTGGACTAGCGGGAGTACTGTCTACGAGCAGTACTTC.